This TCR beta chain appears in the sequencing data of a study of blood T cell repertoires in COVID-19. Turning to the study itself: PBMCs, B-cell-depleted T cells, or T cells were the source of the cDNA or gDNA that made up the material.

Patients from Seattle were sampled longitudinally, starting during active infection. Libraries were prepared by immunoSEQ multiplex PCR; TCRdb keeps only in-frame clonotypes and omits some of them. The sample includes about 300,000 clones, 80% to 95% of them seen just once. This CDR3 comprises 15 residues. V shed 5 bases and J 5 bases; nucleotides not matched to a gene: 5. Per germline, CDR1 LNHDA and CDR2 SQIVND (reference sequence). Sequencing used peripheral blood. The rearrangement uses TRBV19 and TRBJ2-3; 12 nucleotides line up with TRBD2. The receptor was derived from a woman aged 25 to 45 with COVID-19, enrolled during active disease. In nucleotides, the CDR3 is TGTGCCAGTAGTGTCGGACTAGCGGGATTAGATACGCAGTATTTT. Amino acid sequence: CASSVGLAGLDTQYF.